The 26 T cell receptor beta chains in this list originate from one sample, sequenced in a study of shared clonotypes between healthy human individuals. Repertoires were generated with immunoSEQ multiplex PCR, while TCRdb's copy carries only in-frame clones and drops some. The sample consists of around 2.5 million clones, under 95% of them appearing once. The sequencing input was naive CD4+ T cells from PBMCs. Subset denoted: CD45RA+ positively selected. The receptor source for this set is a man between 18 and 29 years old in good health. Some clones in this sample may be carry-over from other donors' samples.

The table lists this clone with a count of one. This chain links TRBV19 with TRBJ1-5; 7 nucleotides agree with TRBD1. The trim removed 5 bases at V and 7 bases at J, leaving 8 bases unmatched. CDR1 and CDR2 from the germline V gene are LNHDA and SQIVND (reference sequence). The CDR3 runs 14 residues. The CDR3 sequence: CASSREQGKQPQHF. CDR3 sequence (DNA): TGTGCCAGTAGTCGGGAACAGGGGAAGCAGCCCCAGCATTTT.

The chain joins TRBV7-2 to TRBJ1-2, with a tentative D call TRBD1 (5 bases). The germline V and J ends were trimmed by 2 bases and 3 bases, with 16 bases remaining between them. Germline values: CDR1 SGHTA, CDR2 FQGNSA. This CDR3 has 16 residues. The CDR3 DNA is TGTGCCAGCAGCTTACGGGTCCGGCAGGGCTACTATGGCTACACCTTC. Translated: CASSLRVRQGYYGYTF.

This clone has only one observation. The chain couples TRBV7-9 to TRBJ1-5, with D tentatively TRBD1 (6 bases). The V gene lost 4 bases and the J gene lost 0 bases, with 13 bases spanning the gap. CDR1 SEHNR and CDR2 FQNEAQ come from the germline V gene (reference sequence). The CDR3 totals 16 residues. In nucleotides, the CDR3 is TGTGCCAGCAGCTCGGGGGCAGGGAATAGCAATCAGCCCCAGCATTTT. This encodes CASSSGAGNSNQPQHF.

In this sample, this clone turned up once. This sequence joins TRBV10-3 and TRBJ1-5; D is ambiguous. There are 14 residues in the CDR3. The germline V and J ends were trimmed by 6 bases and 0 bases, with 9 bases remaining between them. From germline, CDR1 is ENHRY and CDR2 SYGVKD. The CDR3 here is CAISRDPSNQPQHF. The CDR3 DNA is TGTGCCATCAGCCGGGATCCTAGCAATCAGCCCCAGCATTTT.

The genes are TRBV13 and TRBJ1-1; TRBD1 aligns across 7 bases. CDR1 is PRHDT, CDR2 FYEKMQ, per germline (reference sequence). The CDR3 has 16 amino acids. V was pared by 4 bases and J by 12 bases, with 20 bases of the junction left unmatched. CDR3 nucleotide sequence: TGTGCCAGCAGCTCGGACCTTCCGGGACAGCCCTCTCGGTCTTTCTTT. Residues: CASSSDLPGQPSRSFF.

About this clone itself: Other nucleotide sequences in the sample specify the same CDR3. This rearrangement joins TRBV9 to TRBJ1-2; D unclear. This CDR3 contains 11 residues. Germline V CDR1 and CDR2: SGDLS, YYNGEE. The ends were cut back, 3 bases at V and 4 bases at J, with 4 bases in the middle. CDR3 region: CASSAGYGYTF. The CDR3 bases are TGTGCCAGCAGCGCGGGCTATGGCTACACCTTC.

The rearrangement joins TRBV4-1 to TRBJ2-7; 9 bases fit TRBD2. Germline-derived CDR1 and CDR2 are MGHRA and YSYEKL. The V gene end was trimmed by 1 base and the J gene end by 4 bases; junction bases not matched to a gene: 2. This CDR3 comprises 14 residues. CDR3 DNA sequence: TGCGCCAGCAGCCAAGGTAGCGGGAGTTACGAGCAGTACTTC. It is translated as CASSQGSGSYEQYF.

The rearrangement joins TRBV27 to TRBJ2-1; a weak D match, TRBD1 (5 bases). Germline CDR1 and CDR2: MNHEY and SMNVEV (reference sequence). This CDR3 spans 17 amino acids. The V end lost 6 bases, the J end lost 4 bases, and 22 bases lay between the germline ends. The CDR3 nucleotides are TGTGCCAGCAGCCGCCAACAAGGGGCGTCGAAGTACAATGAGCAGTTCTTC. Translated, it gives CASSRQQGASKYNEQFF.

The CDR3 reads CASTRRYYNEQFF. DNA for the CDR3: TGTGCCAGCACTAGACGCTACTACAATGAGCAGTTCTTC. V usage is TRBV2 and J usage is TRBJ2-1; D is ambiguous. Trimming cost V 7 bases and J 3 bases, with 10 bases left between them. Germline V gene data show CDR1 as SNHLY and CDR2 as FYNNEI. The CDR3 spans 13 residues.

V and J are TRBV5-1 and TRBJ1-1; D not resolved. Germline V gives CDR1 SGHRS, CDR2 YFSETQ. V lost 0 bases, J lost 3 bases, and 15 bases lay in between. The CDR3 is made up of 16 amino acids. CDR3: CASSLEIVELYTEAFF. CDR3 nucleotides: TGCGCCAGCAGCTTGGAGATCGTCGAGTTATACACTGAAGCTTTCTTT. Full variable domain (missing parts from reference TRBV5-1 and TRBJ1-1): KAGVTQTPRYLIKTRGQQVTLSCSPISGHRSVSWYQQTPGQGLQFLFEYFSETQRNKGNFPGRFSGRQFSNSRSEMNVSTLELGDSALYLCASSLEIVELYTEAFFGQGTRLTVV.

The chain carries TRBV5-6 and TRBJ2-5, with 10 nucleotides matching TRBD1. Unmatched junction bases numbered 15, after V lost 6 bases and J lost 13 bases. This CDR3 has 14 residues. From germline, CDR1 is SGHDT and CDR2 YYEEEE. The CDR3 sequence: CASTKPGQGLPLYF. CDR3 DNA: TGTGCCAGCACCAAACCGGGACAGGGGCTTCCCTTGTACTTC.

This chain joins TRBV5-1 and TRBJ2-3; 14 bases are shared with TRBD2. Trimming removed 0 bases from V and 2 bases from J; junction bases left unmatched: 5. Germline CDR1 is SGHRS and CDR2 is YFSETQ. The CDR3 loop spans 18 amino acids. The CDR3 is CASSLEGLAGATTDTQYF. CDR3 bases: TGCGCCAGCAGCTTGGAGGGACTAGCGGGGGCCACCACAGATACGCAGTATTTT.

V usage is TRBV18 and J usage is TRBJ1-2, with TRBD1 matching over 8 bases. In germline, CDR1 is KGHSH, CDR2 LQKENI. Unmatched junction bases numbered 8, after V lost 3 bases and J lost 2 bases. This CDR3 region has 16 residues. CDR3 amino acids: CASSPVLDRANYGYTF. CDR3 DNA sequence: TGTGCCAGCTCACCGGTTCTGGACAGGGCAAACTATGGCTACACCTTC.

This chain connects TRBV7-6 to TRBJ2-7; no reliable D call. CDR1 is SGHVS and CDR2 is FNYEAQ in the germline V gene. This CDR3 region has 15 residues. The V gene lost 5 bases and the J gene lost 0 bases, with 14 bases spanning the gap. CDR3: CASSPYPVSSYEQYF. The DNA of the CDR3 is TGTGCCAGCAGCCCATATCCCGTTAGCTCCTACGAGCAGTACTTC. Variable domain in full (rest from reference TRBV7-6 and TRBJ2-7): GAGVSQSPRYKVTKRGQDVALRCDPISGHVSLYWYRQALGQGPEFLTYFNYEAQQDKSGLPNDRFSAERPEGSISTLTIQRTEQRDSAMYRCASSPYPVSSYEQYFGPGTRLTVT.

V gene TRBV6-6 combines with J gene TRBJ1-2, with 7 bases lining up with TRBD1. Germline CDR1 and CDR2: MNHNY and SVGAGI (reference sequence). This CDR3 is 13 amino acids long. J was trimmed by 8 bases and V by 6 bases; bases with no gene match: 9. The CDR3 region is CASSQRQGGGYTF. For the CDR3, the DNA is TGTGCCAGCAGCCAACGACAGGGTGGGGGCTACACCTTC.

On this clone: Additional DNA sequences in this sample encode the identical CDR3. The rearrangement links TRBV5-1 to TRBJ1-1; possibly TRBD1 for D (6 bases). The CDR3 has 13 amino acids. V gave up 4 bases and J gave up 4 bases, with 11 bases separating them. Germline CDR1 is SGHRS and CDR2 is YFSETQ. The CDR3 protein is CASSPQGGTEAFF. CDR3 DNA: TGCGCCAGCAGCCCACAGGGAGGCACTGAAGCTTTCTTT.

V usage is TRBV5-1 and J usage is TRBJ1-3; possibly TRBD1 for D (6 bases). The CDR3 length is 16 residues. The V gene's germline CDR1 is SGHRS and CDR2 YFSETQ. Trimming cost V 2 bases and J 4 bases, with 16 bases left between them. CDR3: CASSLQGKGLGNTIYF. CDR3 sequence (DNA): TGCGCCAGCAGCTTACAGGGCAAAGGGCTGGGAAACACCATATATTTT.

This rearrangement joins TRBV5-1 to TRBJ2-7, with 7 bases lining up with TRBD1. This CDR3 is built from 14 residues. From germline, CDR1 is SGHRS and CDR2 YFSETQ. V shed 4 bases, J shed 0 bases, and the junction held 4 bases outside the gene matches. CDR3 DNA sequence: TGCGCCAGCAGCAATGACAGGGTCTCCTACGAGCAGTACTTC. Protein: CASSNDRVSYEQYF.

The V gene is TRBV2, the J gene TRBJ2-5; 8 bases are shared with TRBD2. This CDR3 has 14 amino acids. Germline CDR1 and CDR2: SNHLY and FYNNEI. The V and J ends lost 7 bases and 5 bases, in that order; junction bases with no gene match: 9. The CDR3 loop reads CASIIGLAGETQYF. In nucleotides, the CDR3 is TGTGCCAGCATTATAGGACTAGCCGGGGAGACCCAGTACTTC.

The V and J genes are TRBV15 and TRBJ2-7, with unresolved D. The CDR3 consists of 15 residues. V shed 7 bases and J shed 2 bases, with 18 bases lying between them. Germline V lookup: CDR1 LNHNV, CDR2 YYDKDF (reference sequence). CDR3 loop: CATTPMAGNPYEQYF. The DNA of the CDR3 is TGTGCCACCACCCCTATGGCTGGGAATCCCTACGAGCAGTACTTC.

This chain joins TRBV5-1 and TRBJ2-2; a weak D match, TRBD2 (5 bases). Germline assignment: CDR1 SGHRS and CDR2 YFSETQ. V lost 4 bases and J 5 bases, leaving 12 bases between the germline ends. The CDR3 loop spans 14 amino acids. In DNA, the CDR3 is TGCGCCAGCAGCGACTTCGGGGATACCGGGGAGCTGTTTTTT. Residues: CASSDFGDTGELFF.

V usage is TRBV19 and J usage is TRBJ1-1; maybe TRBD1 (6 bases). The CDR3 loop spans 15 amino acids. V lost 3 bases and J lost 0, with 11 bases in between. Germline V gene lookup returns CDR1 LNHDA and CDR2 SQIVND (reference sequence). CDR3 sequence: CASSIWTALNTEAFF. CDR3 in DNA: TGTGCCAGTAGTATTTGGACAGCCCTGAACACTGAAGCTTTCTTT. Full variable domain (remainder filled in from reference TRBV19 and TRBJ1-1): DGGITQSPKYLFRKEGQNVTLSCEQNLNHDAMYWYRQDPGQGLRLIYYSQIVNDFQKGDIAEGYSVSREKKESFPLTVTSAQKNPTAFYLCASSIWTALNTEAFFGQGTRLTVV.

The rearrangement links TRBV5-5 to TRBJ2-1, with 7 nucleotides matching TRBD2. The CDR3 runs 17 residues. CDR1 SGHKS and CDR2 YYEKEE come from the germline V gene (reference sequence). With 0 bases clipped from V and 4 bases from J, the junction kept 10 bases outside the gene matches. DNA of the CDR3: TGTGCCAGCAGCTTGGCCGGCGGGAGAGGGAAATACAATGAGCAGTTCTTC. Its translation is CASSLAGGRGKYNEQFF.

V usage is TRBV5-1 and J usage is TRBJ1-2, with 9 bases identical to TRBD1. The germline gives CDR1 SGHRS, CDR2 YFSETQ. Unmatched junction bases numbered 2, after V lost 4 bases and J lost 4 bases. This CDR3 has 13 amino acids. CDR3 nucleotides: TGCGCCAGCAGCCAGGACAGGGGCTATGGCTACACCTTC. It encodes CASSQDRGYGYTF.

This chain links TRBV15 with TRBJ2-7; D not certain. The V and J ends lost 1 base and 5 bases respectively, with 12 bases between them. CDR3 size: 14 residues. CDR1 LNHNV and CDR2 YYDKDF come from the germline V gene (reference sequence). This chain's CDR3 is CATSRGAVLDEQYF. In DNA, the CDR3 is TGTGCCACCAGCAGAGGGGCAGTATTGGACGAGCAGTACTTC. Based on the CDR3 plus reference TRBV15 and TRBJ2-7, the full variable domain is DAMVIQNPRYQVTQFGKPVTLSCSQTLNHNVMYWYQQKSSQAPKLLFHYYDKDFNNEADTPDNFQSRRPNTSFCFLDIRSPGLGDTAMYLCATSRGAVLDEQYFGPGTRLTVT.

This chain joins TRBV7-9 and TRBJ2-1; D ambiguous. Per the germline V gene, CDR1 is SEHNR and CDR2 is FQNEAQ (reference sequence). V was shortened by 5 bases and J by 0 bases, with 14 bases between the two germline ends. The CDR3 loop spans 16 amino acids. CDR3 sequence: CASSPNMSPSYNEQFF. In nucleotides, the CDR3 is TGTGCCAGCAGCCCAAACATGTCACCCTCCTACAATGAGCAGTTCTTC.